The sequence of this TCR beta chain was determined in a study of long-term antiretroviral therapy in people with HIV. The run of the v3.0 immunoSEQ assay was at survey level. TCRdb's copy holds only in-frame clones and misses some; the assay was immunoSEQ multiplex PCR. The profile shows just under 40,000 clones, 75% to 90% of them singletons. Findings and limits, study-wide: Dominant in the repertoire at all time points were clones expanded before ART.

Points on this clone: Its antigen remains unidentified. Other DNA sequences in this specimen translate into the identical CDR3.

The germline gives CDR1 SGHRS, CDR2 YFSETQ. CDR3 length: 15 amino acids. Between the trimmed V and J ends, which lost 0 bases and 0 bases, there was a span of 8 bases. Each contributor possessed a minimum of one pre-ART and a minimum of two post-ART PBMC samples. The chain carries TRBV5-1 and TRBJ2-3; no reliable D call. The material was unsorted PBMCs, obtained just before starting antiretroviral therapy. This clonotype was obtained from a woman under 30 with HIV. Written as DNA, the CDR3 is TGCGCCAGCAGCTTGGAGAGGAGCAGCACAGATACGCAGTATTTT. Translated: CASSLERSSTDTQYF.